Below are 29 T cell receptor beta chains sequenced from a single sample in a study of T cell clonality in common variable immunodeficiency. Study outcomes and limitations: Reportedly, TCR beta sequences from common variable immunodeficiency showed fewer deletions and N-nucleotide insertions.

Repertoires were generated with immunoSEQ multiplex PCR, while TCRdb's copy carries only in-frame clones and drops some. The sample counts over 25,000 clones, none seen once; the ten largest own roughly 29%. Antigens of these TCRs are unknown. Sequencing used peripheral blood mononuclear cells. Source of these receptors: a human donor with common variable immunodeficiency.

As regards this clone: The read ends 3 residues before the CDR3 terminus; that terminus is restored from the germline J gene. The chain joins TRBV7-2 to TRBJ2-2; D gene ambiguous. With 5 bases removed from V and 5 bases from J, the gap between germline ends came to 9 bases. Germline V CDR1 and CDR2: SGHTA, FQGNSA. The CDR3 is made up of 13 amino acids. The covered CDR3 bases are TGTGCCAGCAGCCGCACGAGGACCGGGGAG. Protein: CASSRTRTGE. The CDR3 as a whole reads CASSRTRTGELFF.

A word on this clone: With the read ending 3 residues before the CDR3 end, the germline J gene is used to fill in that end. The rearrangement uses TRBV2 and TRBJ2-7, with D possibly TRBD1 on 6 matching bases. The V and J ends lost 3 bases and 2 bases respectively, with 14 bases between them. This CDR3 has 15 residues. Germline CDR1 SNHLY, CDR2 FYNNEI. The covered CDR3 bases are TGTGCCAGCAGTGAGAACCGGGACACGACCTACGAG. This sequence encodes CASSENRDTTYE. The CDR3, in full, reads CASSENRDTTYEQYF.

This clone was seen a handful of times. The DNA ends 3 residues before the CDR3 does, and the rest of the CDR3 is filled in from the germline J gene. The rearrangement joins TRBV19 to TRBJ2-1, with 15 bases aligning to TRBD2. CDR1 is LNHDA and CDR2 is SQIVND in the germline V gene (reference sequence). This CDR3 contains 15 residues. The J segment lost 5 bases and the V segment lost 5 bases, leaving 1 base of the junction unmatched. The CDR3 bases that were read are TGTGCCAGTAGTGGGACTAGCGGGGGGAACAATGAG. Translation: CASSGTSGGNNE. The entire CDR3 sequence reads CASSGTSGGNNEQFF.

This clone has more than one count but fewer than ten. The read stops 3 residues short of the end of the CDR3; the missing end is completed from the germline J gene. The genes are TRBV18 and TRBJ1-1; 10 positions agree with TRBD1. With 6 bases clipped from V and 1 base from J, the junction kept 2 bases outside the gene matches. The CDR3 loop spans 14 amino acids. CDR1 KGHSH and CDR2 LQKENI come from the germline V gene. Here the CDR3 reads CASSRDRGNTEAFF. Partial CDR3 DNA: TGTGCCAGCTCTCGGGACAGGGGGAACACTGAA.

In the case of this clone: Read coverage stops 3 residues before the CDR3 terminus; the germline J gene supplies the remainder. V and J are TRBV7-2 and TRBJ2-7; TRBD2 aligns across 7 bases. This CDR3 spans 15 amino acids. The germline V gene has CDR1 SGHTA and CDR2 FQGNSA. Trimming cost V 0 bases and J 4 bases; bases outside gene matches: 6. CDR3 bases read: TGTGCCAGCAGCTTAGCAACTAGCGAGGTATACGAG. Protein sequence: CASSLATSEVYE. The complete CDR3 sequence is CASSLATSEVYEQYF.

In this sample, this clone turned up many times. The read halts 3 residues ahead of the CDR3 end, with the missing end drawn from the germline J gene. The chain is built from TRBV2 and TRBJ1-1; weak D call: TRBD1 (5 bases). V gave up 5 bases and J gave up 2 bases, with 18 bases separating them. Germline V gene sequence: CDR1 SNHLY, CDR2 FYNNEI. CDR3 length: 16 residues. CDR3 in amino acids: CASSHPGGVGNTEAFF. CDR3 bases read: TGTGCCAGCAGTCATCCTGGGGGGGTGGGTAACACTGAA.

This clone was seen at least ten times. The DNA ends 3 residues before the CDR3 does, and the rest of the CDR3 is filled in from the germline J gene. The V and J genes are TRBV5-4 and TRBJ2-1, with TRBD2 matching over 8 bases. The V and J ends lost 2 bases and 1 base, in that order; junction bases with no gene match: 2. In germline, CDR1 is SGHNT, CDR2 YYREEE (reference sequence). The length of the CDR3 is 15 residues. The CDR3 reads CASSLTSGSYNEQFF. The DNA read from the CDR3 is TGTGCCAGCAGCTTAACTAGCGGTTCCTACAATGAG.

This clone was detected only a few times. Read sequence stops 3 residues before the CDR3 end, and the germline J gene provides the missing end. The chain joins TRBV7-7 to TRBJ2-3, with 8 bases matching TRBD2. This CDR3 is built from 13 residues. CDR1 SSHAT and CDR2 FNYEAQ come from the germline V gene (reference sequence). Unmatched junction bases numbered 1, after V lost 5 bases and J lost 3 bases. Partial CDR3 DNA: TGTGCCAGCAGCGCTAGCGGGACAGATACG. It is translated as CASSASGTDT. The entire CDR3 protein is CASSASGTDTQYF.

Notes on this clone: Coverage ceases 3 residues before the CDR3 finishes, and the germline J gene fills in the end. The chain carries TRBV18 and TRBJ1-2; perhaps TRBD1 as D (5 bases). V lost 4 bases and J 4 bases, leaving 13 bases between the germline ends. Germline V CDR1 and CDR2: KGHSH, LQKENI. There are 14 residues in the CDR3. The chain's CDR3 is CASSHGEGSYGYTF. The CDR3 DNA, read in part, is TGTGCCAGCTCACATGGAGAGGGGTCCTATGGC.

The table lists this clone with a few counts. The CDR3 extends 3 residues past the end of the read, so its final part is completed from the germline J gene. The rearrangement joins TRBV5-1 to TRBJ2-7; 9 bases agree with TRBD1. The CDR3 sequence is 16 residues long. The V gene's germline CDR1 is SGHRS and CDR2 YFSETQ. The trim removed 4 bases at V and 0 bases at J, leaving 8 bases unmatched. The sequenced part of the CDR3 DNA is TGCGCCAGCAGCCCCGACACAGGGGGCGGCTCCTACGAG. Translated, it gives CASSPDTGGGSYE. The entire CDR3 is CASSPDTGGGSYEQYF.

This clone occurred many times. CDR3 protein: CSAQQMGLAGETQYF. The CDR3 bases that were read are TGCAGTGCTCAGCAGATGGGACTAGCGGGGGAGACC. The chain links TRBV20-1 to TRBJ2-5; 13 nucleotides line up with TRBD2. The CDR3 is cut off 3 residues early in the read; its end comes from the germline J gene. There are 15 residues in the CDR3. The V gene end was trimmed by 5 bases and the J gene end by 5 bases; junction bases not matched to a gene: 8. From germline, CDR1 is DFQATT and CDR2 SNEGSKA (reference sequence).

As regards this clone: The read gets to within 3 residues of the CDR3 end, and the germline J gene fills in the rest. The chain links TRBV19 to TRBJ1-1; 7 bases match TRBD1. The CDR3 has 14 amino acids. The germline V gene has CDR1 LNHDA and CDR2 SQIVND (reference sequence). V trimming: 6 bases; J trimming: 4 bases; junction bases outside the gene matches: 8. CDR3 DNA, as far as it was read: TGTGCCAGTAGAGTAACAGGGGAGGGCACTGAA. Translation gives CASRVTGEGTE. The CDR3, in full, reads CASRVTGEGTEAFF.

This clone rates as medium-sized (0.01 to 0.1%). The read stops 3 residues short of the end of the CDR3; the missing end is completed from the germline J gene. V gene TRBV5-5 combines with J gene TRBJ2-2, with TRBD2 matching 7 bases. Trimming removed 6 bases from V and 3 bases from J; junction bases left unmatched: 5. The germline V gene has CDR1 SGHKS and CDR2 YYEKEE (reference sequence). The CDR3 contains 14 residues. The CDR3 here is CASNRLADTGELFF. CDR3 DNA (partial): TGTGCCAGCAACAGACTAGCCGACACCGGGGAG.

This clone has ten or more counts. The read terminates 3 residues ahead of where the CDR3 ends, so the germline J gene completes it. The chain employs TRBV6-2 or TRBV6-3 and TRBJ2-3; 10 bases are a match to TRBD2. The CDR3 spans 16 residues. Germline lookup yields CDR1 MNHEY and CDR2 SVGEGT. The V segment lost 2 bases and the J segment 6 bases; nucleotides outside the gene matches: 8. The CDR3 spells CASSYPSGGYDDTQYF. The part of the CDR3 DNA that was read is TGTGCCAGCAGTTACCCTAGCGGGGGATACGATGATACG.

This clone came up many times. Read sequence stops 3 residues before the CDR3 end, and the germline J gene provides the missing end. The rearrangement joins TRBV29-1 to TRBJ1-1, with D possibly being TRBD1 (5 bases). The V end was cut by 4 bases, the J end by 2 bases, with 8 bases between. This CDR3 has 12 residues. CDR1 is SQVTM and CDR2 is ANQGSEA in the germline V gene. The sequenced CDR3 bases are TGCAGCGTTGGACAGATCAACACTGAA. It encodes CSVGQINTE. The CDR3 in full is CSVGQINTEAFF.

CDR3 DNA, as far as it was read: TGTGCCAGTAGTCTCCGGGACAGGGGTGGC. It yields the protein CASSLRDRGG. The full CDR3 is CASSLRDRGGYTF. The genes are TRBV19 and TRBJ1-2; 10 positions agree with TRBD1. The read ends 3 residues shy of where the CDR3 ends; the end is completed using the germline J gene. This CDR3 spans 13 amino acids. Germline trimming cut 5 bases from V and 7 bases from J; bases unmatched to any gene: 4. Per germline, CDR1 LNHDA and CDR2 SQIVND (reference sequence).

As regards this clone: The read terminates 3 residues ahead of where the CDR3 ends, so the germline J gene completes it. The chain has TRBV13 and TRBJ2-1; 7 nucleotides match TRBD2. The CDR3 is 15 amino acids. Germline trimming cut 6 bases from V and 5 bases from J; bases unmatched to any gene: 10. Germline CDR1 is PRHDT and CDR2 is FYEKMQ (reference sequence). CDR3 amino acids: CASSHALLADNEQFF. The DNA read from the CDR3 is TGTGCCAGCAGTCACGCCCTCCTAGCGGACAATGAG.

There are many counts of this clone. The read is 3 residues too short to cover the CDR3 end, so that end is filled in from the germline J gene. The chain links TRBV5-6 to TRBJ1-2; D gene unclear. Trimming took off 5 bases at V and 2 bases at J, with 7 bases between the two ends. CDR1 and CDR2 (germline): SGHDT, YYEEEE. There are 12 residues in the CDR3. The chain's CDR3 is CASRAGNYGYTF. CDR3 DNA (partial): TGTGCCAGCAGGGCCGGGAACTATGGC.

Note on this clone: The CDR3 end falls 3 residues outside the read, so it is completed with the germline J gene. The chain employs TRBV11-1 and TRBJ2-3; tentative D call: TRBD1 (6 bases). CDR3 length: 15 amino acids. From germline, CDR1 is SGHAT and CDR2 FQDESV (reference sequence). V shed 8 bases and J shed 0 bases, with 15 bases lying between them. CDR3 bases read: TGTGCCAGCTCTCCTTACAGGGCAAGCACAGATACG. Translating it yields CASSPYRASTDT. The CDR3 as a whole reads CASSPYRASTDTQYF.

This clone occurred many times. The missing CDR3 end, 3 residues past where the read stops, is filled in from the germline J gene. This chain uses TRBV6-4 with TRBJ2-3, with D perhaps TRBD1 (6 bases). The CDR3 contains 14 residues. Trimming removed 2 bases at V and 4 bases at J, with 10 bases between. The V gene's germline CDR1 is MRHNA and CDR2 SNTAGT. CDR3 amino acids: CASSDGEGADTQYF. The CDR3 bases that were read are TGTGCCAGCAGTGACGGAGAGGGGGCAGATACG.

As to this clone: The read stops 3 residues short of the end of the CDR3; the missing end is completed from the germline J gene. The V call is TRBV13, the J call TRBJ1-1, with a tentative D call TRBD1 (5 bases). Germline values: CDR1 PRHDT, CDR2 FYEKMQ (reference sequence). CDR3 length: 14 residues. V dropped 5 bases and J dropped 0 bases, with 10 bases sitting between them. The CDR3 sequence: CASSIGHLNTEAFF. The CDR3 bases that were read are TGTGCCAGCAGCATCGGACACTTGAACACTGAA.

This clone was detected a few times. The CDR3 protein is CASSIFVNTEAFF. CDR3 bases read: TGTGCCAGTAGTATATTCGTGAACACTGAA. The chain links TRBV19 to TRBJ1-1, with unresolved D. Sequencing ends 3 residues short of the CDR3 end; the germline J gene provides the rest. V shed 2 bases and J shed 0 bases, with 4 bases lying between them. The CDR3 has 13 amino acids. Germline lookup yields CDR1 LNHDA and CDR2 SQIVND (reference sequence).

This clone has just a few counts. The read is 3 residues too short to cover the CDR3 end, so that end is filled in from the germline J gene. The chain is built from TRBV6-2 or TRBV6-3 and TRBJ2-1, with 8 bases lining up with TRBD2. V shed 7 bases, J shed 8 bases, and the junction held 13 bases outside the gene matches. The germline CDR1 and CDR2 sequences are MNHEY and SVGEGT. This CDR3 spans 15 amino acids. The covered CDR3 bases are TGTGCCAGCATGGCGGGGGGCGCCTTGAGCCATGAG. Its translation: CASMAGGALSHE. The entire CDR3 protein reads CASMAGGALSHEQFF.

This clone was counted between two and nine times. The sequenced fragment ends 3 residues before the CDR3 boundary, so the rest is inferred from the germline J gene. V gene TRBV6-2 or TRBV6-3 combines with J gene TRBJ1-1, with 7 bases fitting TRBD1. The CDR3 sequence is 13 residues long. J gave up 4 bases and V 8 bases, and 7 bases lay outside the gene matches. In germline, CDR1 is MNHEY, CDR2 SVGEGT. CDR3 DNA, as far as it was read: TGTGCCAGCCGTCACAGGGGTGTCACTGAA. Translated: CASRHRGVTE. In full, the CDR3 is CASRHRGVTEAFF.

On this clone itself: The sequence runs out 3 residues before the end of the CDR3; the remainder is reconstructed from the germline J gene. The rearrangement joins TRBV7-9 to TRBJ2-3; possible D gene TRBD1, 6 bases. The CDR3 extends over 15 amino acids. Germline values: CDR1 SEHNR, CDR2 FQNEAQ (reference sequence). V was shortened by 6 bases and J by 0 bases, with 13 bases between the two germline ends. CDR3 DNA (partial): TGTGCCAGCAGACACAGGGAAACAAGCACAGATACG. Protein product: CASRHRETSTDT. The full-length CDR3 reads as CASRHRETSTDTQYF. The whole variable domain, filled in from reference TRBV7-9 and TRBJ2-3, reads DTGVSQNPRHKITKRGQNVTFRCDPISEHNRLYWYRQTLGQGPEFLTYFQNEAQLEKSRLLSDRFSAERPKGSFSTLEIQRTEQGDSAMYLCASRHRETSTDTQYFGPGTRLTVL.

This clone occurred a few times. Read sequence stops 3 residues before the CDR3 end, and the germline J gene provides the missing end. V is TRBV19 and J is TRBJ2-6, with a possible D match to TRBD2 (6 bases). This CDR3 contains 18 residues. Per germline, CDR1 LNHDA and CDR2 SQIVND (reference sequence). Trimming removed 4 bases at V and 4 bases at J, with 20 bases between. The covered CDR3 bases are TGTGCCAGTAGTACCATAGCCTCCGGGGGTAGAGGGGCCAACGTC. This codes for CASSTIASGGRGANV. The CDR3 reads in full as CASSTIASGGRGANVLTF.

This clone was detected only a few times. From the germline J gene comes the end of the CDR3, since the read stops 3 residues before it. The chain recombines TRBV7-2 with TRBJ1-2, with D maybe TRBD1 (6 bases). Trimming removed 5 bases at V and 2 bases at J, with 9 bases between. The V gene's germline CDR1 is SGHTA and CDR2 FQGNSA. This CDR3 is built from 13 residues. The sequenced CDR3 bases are TGTGCCAGCAGCCTCCAGGGGAACTATGGC. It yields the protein CASSLQGNYG. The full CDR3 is CASSLQGNYGYTF.

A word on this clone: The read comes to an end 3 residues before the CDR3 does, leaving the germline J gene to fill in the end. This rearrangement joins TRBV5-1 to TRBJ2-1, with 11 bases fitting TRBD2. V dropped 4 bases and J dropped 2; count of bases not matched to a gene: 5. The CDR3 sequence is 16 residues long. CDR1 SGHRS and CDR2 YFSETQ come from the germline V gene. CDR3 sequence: CASSNRLAGTYNEQFF. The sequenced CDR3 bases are TGCGCCAGCAGCAACCGACTAGCGGGGACCTACAATGAG.

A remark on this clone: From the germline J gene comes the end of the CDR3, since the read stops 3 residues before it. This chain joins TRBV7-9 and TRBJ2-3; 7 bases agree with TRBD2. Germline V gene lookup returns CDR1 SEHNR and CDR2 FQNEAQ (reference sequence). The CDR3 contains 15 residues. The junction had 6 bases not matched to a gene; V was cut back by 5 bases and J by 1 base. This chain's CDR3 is CASSRALAGTDTQYF. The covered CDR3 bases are TGTGCCAGCAGCCGGGCGCTAGCGGGCACAGATACG.